The following is a T cell receptor (beta chain) sequence with its context. V trimming: 6 bases; J trimming: 4 bases; junction bases outside the gene matches: 6. Per the germline V gene, CDR1 is MDHEN and CDR2 is SYDVKM. This CDR3 has 14 residues. In the original workflow: From reference gene primer amplification, estimates of nucleated cell counts were derived. Profiled with immunoSEQ multiplex PCR; TCRdb holds only in-frame clones, not every one. The DNA gave D and trimming, while V, J and clone size come from that table. The sample includes 130,000 or so clones, more than 80% seen only once; the top ten take under 35%. These data belong to a study of blood T cell repertoires in COVID-19. Whole-study context: The United States, Italy and Spain were the sources of the acute and convalescent COVID-19 samples. PBMCs, B-cell-depleted T cells, or T cells provided the cDNA or gDNA that made up the material.

The specimen sequenced was peripheral blood. The source of this sequence is a man aged 65-85 years with active or convalescent COVID-19. The rearrangement joins TRBV28 to TRBJ1-5; 7 bases are a match to TRBD1. CDR3 DNA: TGTGCCAGCAGAAGACAGGGTCCGAATCAGCCCCAGCATTTT. Its translation: CASRRQGPNQPQHF.